This is a list of T cell receptor beta chains from one sample in a study of T cell responses to AZD1222 COVID-19 vaccine. The assay was immunoSEQ multiplex PCR, and TCRdb's table has in-frame clones only and misses some. The sample has about 110,000 clones, almost 90% seen once. Sample: peripheral blood, taken on day 0 of AZD1222 vaccination. All receptors come from an adult in good health. CDR3s include the opening cysteine and the closing phenylalanine or tryptophan. The D gene is left open where the match is weak. Only part of the rows carry a size: once, few, many, or a class if the clone is expanded.

J: TRBJ1-2
V: TRBV27
size: NA
D: TRBD1
CDR3: CASRLRGLSYGYTF
DNA: TGTGCCAGCAGGCTAAGGGGGCTCAGCTATGGCTACACCTTC

J: TRBJ2-7
V: TRBV21-1
size: NA
D: NA
CDR3: CASSKNQGARYEQYF
DNA: TGTGCCAGCAGCAAAAATCAGGGGGCGCGTTACGAGCAGTACTTC

J: TRBJ2-3
V: TRBV4-2
size: NA
D: NA
CDR3: CASSQGSSATRGDTQYF
DNA: TGTGCCAGCAGCCAAGGGAGTAGCGCGACTAGGGGTGATACGCAGTATTTT

J: TRBJ1-2
V: TRBV7-3
size: NA
D: NA
CDR3: CASSPGVFYGYTF
DNA: TGTGCCAGCAGCCCTGGGGTATTCTATGGCTACACCTTC

J: TRBJ2-7
V: TRBV27
size: NA
D: NA
CDR3: CASSQFGPDYEQYF
DNA: TGTGCCAGCAGTCAGTTCGGGCCGGACTACGAGCAGTACTTC

J: TRBJ2-3
V: TRBV6-2/TRBV6-3
size: NA
D: NA
CDR3: CASSYHPRTQYF
DNA: TGTGCCAGCAGTTACCATCCACGTACGCAGTATTTT

J: TRBJ2-7
V: TRBV28
size: NA
D: NA
CDR3: CASSPTIYEQYF
DNA: TGTGCCAGCAGCCCCACCATTTACGAGCAGTACTTC

J: TRBJ1-4
V: TRBV6-2/TRBV6-3
size: once
D: NA
CDR3: CASSKIYRATNEKLFF
DNA: TGTGCCAGCAGCAAGATTTATCGGGCAACTAATGAAAAACTGTTTTTT

J: TRBJ1-3
V: TRBV9
size: NA
D: NA
CDR3: CASSVNSGNTIYF
DNA: TGTGCCAGCAGCGTAAACTCTGGAAACACCATATATTTT

J: TRBJ2-7
V: TRBV11-3
size: NA
D: TRBD2
CDR3: CASSLSGSINEQYF
DNA: TGTGCCAGCAGCCTTAGCGGGAGTATTAACGAGCAGTACTTC

J: TRBJ2-3
V: TRBV5-1
size: NA
D: NA
CDR3: CASSLVGQNIDTQYF
DNA: TGCGCCAGCAGCTTAGTTGGCCAGAACATCGATACGCAGTATTTT

J: TRBJ1-2
V: TRBV30
size: NA
D: NA
CDR3: CAWSWGAGSYGYTF
DNA: TGTGCCTGGAGCTGGGGGGCTGGTAGCTATGGCTACACCTTC

J: TRBJ1-2
V: TRBV7-3
size: NA
D: TRBD1
CDR3: CASSFGRGLDYGYTF
DNA: TGTGCCAGCAGCTTCGGCAGGGGGCTTGACTATGGCTACACCTTC

J: TRBJ1-2
V: TRBV7-3
size: NA
D: NA
CDR3: CASSLNPGQDRYTF
DNA: TGTGCCAGCAGCTTAAACCCCGGGCAGGACCGCTACACCTTC

J: TRBJ2-2
V: TRBV3-1/TRBV3-2
size: NA
D: NA
CDR3: CASSQGGNTGELFF
DNA: TGTGCCAGCAGCCAGGGCGGGAACACCGGGGAGCTGTTTTTT

J: TRBJ1-4
V: TRBV6-5
size: few
D: TRBD1
CDR3: CASRPRQGAGEKLFF
DNA: TGTGCCAGCAGACCCAGACAGGGGGCGGGGGAAAAACTGTTTTTT

J: TRBJ2-2
V: TRBV7-3
size: NA
D: NA
CDR3: CASSLTGTFTGELFF
DNA: TGTGCCAGCAGCCTCACCGGGACATTTACCGGGGAGCTGTTTTTT

J: TRBJ2-2
V: TRBV15
size: NA
D: NA
CDR3: CATSRGRWRTGELFF
DNA: TGTGCCACCAGCAGAGGCAGGTGGAGGACCGGGGAGCTGTTTTTT

J: TRBJ1-5
V: TRBV18
size: NA
D: NA
CDR3: CASSPMTVNQPQHF
DNA: TGTGCCAGCTCACCGATGACAGTTAATCAGCCCCAGCATTTT

J: TRBJ1-2
V: TRBV14
size: NA
D: NA
CDR3: CASSQMGAGRGYTF
DNA: TGTGCCAGCAGCCAAATGGGGGCAGGTCGCGGCTACACCTTC

J: TRBJ1-2
V: TRBV6-1
size: NA
D: NA
CDR3: CASSEAGNYGYTF
DNA: TGTGCCAGCAGTGAGGCAGGGAACTATGGCTACACCTTC

J: TRBJ2-2
V: TRBV6-2/TRBV6-3
size: NA
D: NA
CDR3: CASSYSFYLITANTGELFF
DNA: TGTGCCAGCAGTTACTCCTTTTATCTTATAACAGCAAACACCGGGGAGCTGTTTTTT

J: TRBJ1-1
V: TRBV9
size: NA
D: NA
CDR3: CASSARGDGEAFF
DNA: TGTGCCAGCAGCGCGCGGGGGGATGGTGAAGCTTTCTTT

J: TRBJ2-7
V: TRBV7-8
size: NA
D: NA
CDR3: CASSAQRQAFSYEQYF
DNA: TGTGCCAGCAGCGCCCAGCGACAGGCCTTCTCCTACGAGCAGTACTTC

J: TRBJ1-1
V: TRBV11-2
size: NA
D: NA
CDR3: CASSLGTISGEAFF
DNA: TGTGCCAGCAGCTTAGGCACAATCAGTGGTGAAGCTTTCTTT

J: TRBJ2-3
V: TRBV7-8
size: NA
D: TRBD2
CDR3: CASSFGLEPVTQYF
DNA: TGTGCCAGCAGCTTTGGACTAGAACCCGTAACGCAGTATTTT

J: TRBJ1-5
V: TRBV19
size: NA
D: NA
CDR3: CASSISHSNQPQHF
DNA: TGTGCCAGTAGTATCTCCCATAGCAATCAGCCCCAGCATTTT

J: TRBJ2-1
V: TRBV5-1
size: NA
D: NA
CDR3: CASSLVGGRNEQFF
DNA: TGCGCCAGCAGCTTGGTAGGCGGCCGCAATGAGCAGTTCTTC

J: TRBJ1-1
V: TRBV5-1
size: NA
D: TRBD1
CDR3: CASSLVGQGATEAFF
DNA: TGCGCCAGCAGCTTGGTAGGACAGGGGGCGACTGAAGCTTTCTTT

J: TRBJ1-2
V: TRBV5-4
size: few
D: NA
CDR3: CASSLVGGPYGYTF
DNA: TGTGCCAGCAGCTTGGTGGGGGGCCCCTATGGCTACACCTTC

J: TRBJ1-1
V: TRBV19
size: NA
D: NA
CDR3: CASSISVMSTEAFF
DNA: TGTGCCAGTAGTATAAGTGTTATGAGCACTGAAGCTTTCTTT

J: TRBJ1-6
V: TRBV2
size: NA
D: TRBD1
CDR3: CASLGQFSSYNSPLHF
DNA: TGTGCCAGCTTGGGACAGTTCAGCTCCTATAATTCACCCCTCCACTTT

J: TRBJ2-3
V: TRBV19
size: NA
D: TRBD2
CDR3: CASSPLRSGSATDTQYF
DNA: TGTGCCAGTAGTCCGTTGAGAAGCGGGAGTGCAACAGATACGCAGTATTTT

J: TRBJ2-3
V: TRBV4-2
size: NA
D: TRBD2
CDR3: CASSQGSASGSTDTQYF
DNA: TGTGCCAGCAGCCAAGGCTCGGCTAGCGGCAGCACAGATACGCAGTATTTT

J: TRBJ2-7
V: TRBV29-1
size: NA
D: NA
CDR3: CSVEVGDSGYEQYF
DNA: TGCAGCGTTGAAGTGGGCGACAGCGGCTACGAGCAGTACTTC

J: TRBJ1-3
V: TRBV11-3
size: NA
D: NA
CDR3: CASSLSPSGFCPGNTIYF
DNA: TGTGCCAGCAGCTTGTCCCCATCGGGTTTTTGTCCTGGAAACACCATATATTTT

J: TRBJ1-5
V: TRBV7-2
size: NA
D: TRBD1
CDR3: CASSPRTGGGNQPQHF
DNA: TGTGCCAGCAGCCCTCGGACAGGAGGGGGCAATCAGCCCCAGCATTTT

J: TRBJ1-4
V: TRBV28
size: NA
D: NA
CDR3: CASSPGGGSNEKLFF
DNA: TGTGCCAGCAGTCCCGGTGGGGGGTCAAATGAAAAACTGTTTTTT

J: TRBJ1-2
V: TRBV3-1/TRBV3-2
size: NA
D: TRBD1
CDR3: CASSQINRGLYGYTF
DNA: TGTGCCAGCAGCCAAATAAACAGGGGGCTCTATGGCTACACCTTC

J: TRBJ1-5
V: TRBV19
size: NA
D: NA
CDR3: CASRNPNQPQHF
DNA: TGTGCCAGTAGAAACCCCAATCAGCCCCAGCATTTT

J: TRBJ1-1
V: TRBV18
size: NA
D: TRBD1
CDR3: CASSPDRGRIEAFF
DNA: TGTGCCAGCTCCCCCGACAGGGGGAGAATTGAAGCTTTCTTT

J: TRBJ1-4
V: TRBV9
size: NA
D: NA
CDR3: CASSGSGQANEKLFF
DNA: TGTGCCAGCAGCGGGTCGGGGCAGGCTAATGAAAAACTGTTTTTT

J: TRBJ2-2
V: TRBV28
size: NA
D: NA
CDR3: CASSSGRELFF
DNA: TGTGCCAGCAGCTCAGGAAGGGAGCTGTTTTTT

J: TRBJ1-1
V: TRBV11-2
size: NA
D: TRBD1
CDR3: CASSLDLGGNAFF
DNA: TGTGCCAGCAGCTTAGATTTAGGGGGCAATGCTTTCTTT

J: TRBJ1-4
V: TRBV24-1
size: NA
D: NA
CDR3: CATQGGTLNEKLFF
DNA: TGTGCCACTCAAGGAGGGACACTTAATGAAAAACTGTTTTTT

J: TRBJ2-1
V: TRBV11-3
size: NA
D: TRBD2
CDR3: CASSPRAREGNEQFF
DNA: TGTGCCAGCAGCCCCCGTGCGCGGGAGGGCAATGAGCAGTTCTTC

J: TRBJ2-4
V: TRBV27
size: NA
D: TRBD2
CDR3: CASSPGGVLAKNIQYF
DNA: TGTGCCAGCAGTCCCGGGGGGGTGCTAGCCAAAAACATTCAGTACTTC

J: TRBJ2-2
V: TRBV7-3
size: NA
D: TRBD2
CDR3: CASSLNSGRNTGELFF
DNA: TGTGCCAGCAGCTTAAATAGCGGGAGAAACACCGGGGAGCTGTTTTTT

J: TRBJ2-3
V: TRBV19
size: NA
D: TRBD2
CDR3: CASSLTSGIDTQYF
DNA: TGTGCCAGTAGTTTGACTAGCGGGATCGATACGCAGTATTTT

J: TRBJ1-2
V: TRBV15
size: NA
D: NA
CDR3: CATSRDRGGYTF
DNA: TGTGCCACCAGCAGAGATCGGGGTGGCTACACCTTC

J: TRBJ1-6
V: TRBV10-2
size: NA
D: NA
CDR3: CASSLNLGEPGDSPLHF
DNA: TGCGCCAGCAGCCTAAACTTGGGAGAGCCGGGGGATTCACCCCTCCACTTT

J: TRBJ1-6
V: TRBV14
size: NA
D: NA
CDR3: CASTRGRGDGSYNSPLHF
DNA: TGTGCCAGCACCCGAGGACGAGGGGACGGCTCCTATAATTCACCCCTCCACTTT

J: TRBJ1-3
V: TRBV3-1/TRBV3-2
size: NA
D: TRBD1
CDR3: CASSPQGSSGNTIYF
DNA: TGTGCCAGCAGCCCACAGGGGAGCTCTGGAAACACCATATATTTT

J: TRBJ1-1
V: TRBV20-1
size: NA
D: NA
CDR3: CSAWNTEAFF
DNA: TGCAGTGCTTGGAACACTGAAGCTTTCTTT

J: TRBJ1-2
V: TRBV27
size: NA
D: TRBD1
CDR3: CASSLGRGTNYGYTF
DNA: TGTGCCAGCAGTTTGGGCAGGGGGACGAACTATGGCTACACCTTC

J: TRBJ1-6
V: TRBV18
size: NA
D: NA
CDR3: CASSPGGANSPLHF
DNA: TGTGCCAGCTCCCCCGGCGGGGCGAATTCACCCCTCCACTTT

J: TRBJ1-2
V: TRBV2
size: NA
D: NA
CDR3: CASSELTANYGYTF
DNA: TGTGCCAGCAGTGAGCTCACAGCTAACTATGGCTACACCTTC

J: TRBJ1-5
V: TRBV9
size: NA
D: TRBD1
CDR3: CASSATGQGNQPQHF
DNA: TGTGCCAGCAGCGCTACCGGACAGGGCAATCAGCCCCAGCATTTT

J: TRBJ2-2
V: TRBV25-1
size: NA
D: TRBD2
CDR3: CASSEAQRERTGELFF
DNA: TGTGCCAGCAGTGAAGCTCAGCGGGAGAGGACCGGGGAGCTGTTTTTT